One T cell receptor (beta chain) is described in this entry. Its antigen has not been determined. No much larger clonotype is one base removed from it; base qualities were not supplied. TCR CDR3 regions were amplified from genomic DNA by multiplex PCR using the deep immunoSEQ assay. Extracted genomic DNA from each cell subset was distributed evenly across all wells of several immunoSEQ 96-well plates, and each plate was treated as a replicate. For sorted subsets, approximately 200 ng of genomic DNA, equivalent to 25,000 to 35,000 T cell genomes, went into each replicate PCR. Purified libraries were quantified with a Qubit 3.0 fluorometer, sized on a Bioanalyzer 2100, and re-quantified with the KAPA Library Quantification kit. Every immunoSEQ 96-well plate was sequenced on a separate single-read 150-cycle Illumina NextSeq 550 flow cell. Under the source paper's analysis protocol: Because only junctional sequences without quality scores were contained in the immunoSEQ output, filtering matching that applied to full-length reads could not be performed. To assign V/J genes and CDR3, sequences were annotated using PyIR, a Python wrapper for IgBLAST v1.9, with IMGT germline references. Any read was removed if the V/J assignment was weak (E-value above 1e-6), the CDR3 was missing, or the read contained stop codons, out-of-frame junctions, or ambiguous translated residues. V3J clonotypes were defined by identical inferred V gene, J gene, and CDR3 amino acid sequence. Percentage overlap between repertoires was computed as shared unique clonotypes divided by the size of the smaller repertoire. Repertoire richness was assessed with RTK rarefaction, the Chao1 estimator, and Recon v2.1 estimates of unobserved clonotypes. Generation probabilities were computed with OLGA for all TCRbeta clonotypes obtained by the gDNA method from four donors. This immuneACCESS table, as held by TCRdb, lists in-frame sequences with V and J called but not all clones. Of the missing ones, under half trace to an unresolved V gene in checked studies; the others have no known cause. V and J calls plus clone size are reproduced from that table; the DNA served to infer D and trimming. This sample has nearly 2 million clones in its table, and over 85% of those were observed once. The top ten clonotypes cover around 1.2% of the sample.

This entry is derived from a study of shared clonotypes between healthy human individuals (dated by TCRdb to the early 2020s). Study-wide context: The cohort comprised two women and a few men aged 18 to 49 years. Per donor, three plates each were used for CD4 naive and CD4 memory, two for CD8 naive, and one for CD8 memory. To estimate repertoire size and how much clonotype sharing occurs between individuals, the study deeply sequenced the blood TCR repertoires of several healthy adults. To increase sequencing depth and limit assay-specific biases, TCR repertoire library preparation and sequencing were carried out by different laboratories using diverse techniques. Leukapheresis yielded between about 0.85 and 10 billion PBMCs per donor. Here is what the overall study found, with its caveats: The small number of donors limited the genetic and exposure-history diversity represented. Pairwise subsampling led to the expectation that sequencing depth would affect the degree of clonotype sharing among donors. Sampling was limited to blood, and TCR repertoires in tissue likely differ from TCR repertoires in blood. Compared with non-shared clonotypes, clonotypes shared by all four sorted-subset donors had higher generation probabilities. Sharing across four donors was observed for around 4.8% of naive CD4, 3% to 4% of naive CD8, about 2.3% of memory CD4, and approximately 0.41% of memory CD8 clonotypes. Estimated clonotype richness was generally larger for naive than for memory subsets. Rarefaction of sorted-subset datasets indicated incomplete sequencing despite the large sequencing depth.

The CDR3 goes from the cysteine to the phenylalanine over 15 residues. Of the read, only the CDR3 DNA is kept; its 45 bases are in frame from base 1. Deletion took 4 bases off V and 0 bases off J, with a span of 14 bases between the germline ends. CD8 naive samples were CD45RO-negative cells positively selected for CCR7, giving a CD45RA+CCR7+ population that excluded TemRA cells. Healthy HIV-negative adults with no recently reported acute infections or vaccinations were included as donors. All donors were Caucasian adults living in Nashville, Tennessee, USA. Blood was collected by leukapheresis, and PBMCs were isolated by Ficoll-Histopaque density gradient centrifugation and then cryopreserved in liquid nitrogen vapor phase. Analytical flow cytometry was used to check the purity and quantity of each magnetically sorted T cell population. Genomic DNA was isolated from each sorted fraction and quantified by UV absorbance on a Nanodrop 2000c.

The source material was naive CD8+ T cells sorted from blood. Taken with the paper, the label for cell subset or site translates to: CD45RA+CCR7+. This receptor was taken from a man between 18 and 35 years old in good health. The sequence joins TRBV5-3 to TRBJ2-7; the D gene is perhaps TRBD1 or TRBD2, each of them matching over 5 bases. TRBV5-3 is sorted into the ORF group, with uncertain function. CDR3 region: CARSPRGIFSYEQYF. The sequenced DNA: TGTGCCAGAAGCCCGAGGGGCATTTTCTCCTACGAGCAGTACTTC.